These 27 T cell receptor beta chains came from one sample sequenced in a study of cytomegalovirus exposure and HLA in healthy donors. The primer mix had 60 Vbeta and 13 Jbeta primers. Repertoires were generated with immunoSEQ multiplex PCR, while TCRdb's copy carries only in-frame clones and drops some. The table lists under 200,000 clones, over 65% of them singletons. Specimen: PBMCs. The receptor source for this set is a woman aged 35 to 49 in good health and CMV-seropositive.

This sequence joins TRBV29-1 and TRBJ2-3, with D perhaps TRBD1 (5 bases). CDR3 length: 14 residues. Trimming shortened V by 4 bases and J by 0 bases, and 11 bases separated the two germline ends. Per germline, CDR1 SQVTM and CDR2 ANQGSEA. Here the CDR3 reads CSVARDSSTDTQYF. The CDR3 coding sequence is TGCAGCGTTGCCAGGGATTCTAGCACAGATACGCAGTATTTT.

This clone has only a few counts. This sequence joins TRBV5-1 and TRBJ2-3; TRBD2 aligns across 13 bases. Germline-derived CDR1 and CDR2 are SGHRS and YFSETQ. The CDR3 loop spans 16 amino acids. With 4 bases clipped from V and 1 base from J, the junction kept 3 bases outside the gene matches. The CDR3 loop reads CASSPGLAGGTDTQYF. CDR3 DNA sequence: TGCGCCAGCAGCCCCGGACTAGCGGGGGGCACAGATACGCAGTATTTT.

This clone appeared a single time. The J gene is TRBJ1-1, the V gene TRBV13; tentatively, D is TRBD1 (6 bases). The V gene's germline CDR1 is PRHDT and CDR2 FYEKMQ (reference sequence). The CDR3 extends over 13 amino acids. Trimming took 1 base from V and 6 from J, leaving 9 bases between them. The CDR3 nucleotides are TGTGCCAGCAGCTTAGAGGGGGGGTCTGAAGCTTTCTTT. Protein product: CASSLEGGSEAFF.

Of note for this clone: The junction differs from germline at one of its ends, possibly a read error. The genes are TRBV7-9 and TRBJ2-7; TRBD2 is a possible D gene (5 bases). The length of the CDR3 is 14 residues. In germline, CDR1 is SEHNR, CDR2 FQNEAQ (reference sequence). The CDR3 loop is CSSSSQLDYYEQYF. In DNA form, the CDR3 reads TGTTCCAGCAGCTCACAACTCGACTACTACGAGCAGTACTTC.

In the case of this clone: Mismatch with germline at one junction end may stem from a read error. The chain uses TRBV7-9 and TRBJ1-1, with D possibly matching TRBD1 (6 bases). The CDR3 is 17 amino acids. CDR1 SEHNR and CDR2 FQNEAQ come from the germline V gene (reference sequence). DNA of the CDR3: TGTTCCAGCAGCTCCCAGTTTCTTGGGGACATGAACACTGAAGCTTTCTTT. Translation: CSSSSQFLGDMNTEAFF.

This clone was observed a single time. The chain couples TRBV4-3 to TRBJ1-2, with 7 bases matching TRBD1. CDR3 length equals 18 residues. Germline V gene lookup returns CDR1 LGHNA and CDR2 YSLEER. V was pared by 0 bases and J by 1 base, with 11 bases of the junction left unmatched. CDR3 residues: CASSQDLAHRGNNYGYTF. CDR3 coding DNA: TGCGCCAGCAGCCAAGATCTTGCCCACAGGGGCAATAACTATGGCTACACCTTC.

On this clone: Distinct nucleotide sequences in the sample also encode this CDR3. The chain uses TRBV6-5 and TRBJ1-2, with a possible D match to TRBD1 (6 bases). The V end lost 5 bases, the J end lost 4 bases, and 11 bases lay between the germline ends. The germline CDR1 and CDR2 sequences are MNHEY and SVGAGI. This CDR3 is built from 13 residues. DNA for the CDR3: TGTGCCAGCAGTATCAGGGGAATCTATGGCTACACCTTC. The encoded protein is CASSIRGIYGYTF.

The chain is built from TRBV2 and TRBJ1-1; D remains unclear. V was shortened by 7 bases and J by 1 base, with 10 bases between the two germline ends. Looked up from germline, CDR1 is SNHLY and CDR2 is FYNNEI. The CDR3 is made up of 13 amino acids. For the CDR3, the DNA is TGTGCCAGCAACGGGAATCAGAACACTGAAGCTTTCTTT. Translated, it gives CASNGNQNTEAFF.

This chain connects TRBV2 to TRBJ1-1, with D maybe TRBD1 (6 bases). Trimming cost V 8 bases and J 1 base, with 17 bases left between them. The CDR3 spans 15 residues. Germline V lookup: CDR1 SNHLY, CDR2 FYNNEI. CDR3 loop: CASSSTGTSNTEAFF. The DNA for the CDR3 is TGTGCCAGCTCCTCTACGGGGACATCGAACACTGAAGCTTTCTTT.

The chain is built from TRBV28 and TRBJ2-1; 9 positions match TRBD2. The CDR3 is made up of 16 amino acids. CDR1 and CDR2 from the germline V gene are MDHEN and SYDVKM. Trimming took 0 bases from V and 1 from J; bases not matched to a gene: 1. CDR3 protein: CASSLWTSGSYNEQFF. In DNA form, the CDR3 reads TGTGCCAGCAGTTTATGGACTAGCGGTTCCTACAATGAGCAGTTCTTC. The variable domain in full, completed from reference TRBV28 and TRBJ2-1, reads DVKVTQSSRYLVKRTGEKVFLECVQDMDHENMFWYRQDPGLGLRLIYFSYDVKMKEKGDIPEGYSVSREKKERFSLILESASTNQTSMYLCASSLWTSGSYNEQFFGPGTRLTVL.

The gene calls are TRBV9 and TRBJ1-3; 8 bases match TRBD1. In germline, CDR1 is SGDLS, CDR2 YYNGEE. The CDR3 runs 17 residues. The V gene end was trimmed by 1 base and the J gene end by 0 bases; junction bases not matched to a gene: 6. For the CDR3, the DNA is TGTGCCAGCAGCGTAACCGGGACAGGACGCTCTGGAAACACCATATATTTT. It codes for CASSVTGTGRSGNTIYF.

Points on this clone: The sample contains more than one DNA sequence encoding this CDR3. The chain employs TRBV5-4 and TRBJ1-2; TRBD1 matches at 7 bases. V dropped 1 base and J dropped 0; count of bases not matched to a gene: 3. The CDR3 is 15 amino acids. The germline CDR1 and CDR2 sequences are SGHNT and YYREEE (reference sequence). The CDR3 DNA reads TGTGCCAGCAGCTTGCGACAGGGTACTAACTATGGCTACACCTTC. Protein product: CASSLRQGTNYGYTF.

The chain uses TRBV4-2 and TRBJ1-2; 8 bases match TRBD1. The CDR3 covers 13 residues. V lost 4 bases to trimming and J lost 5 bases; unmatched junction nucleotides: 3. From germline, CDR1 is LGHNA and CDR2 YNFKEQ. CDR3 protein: CASSLQGEYGYTF. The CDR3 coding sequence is TGTGCCAGCAGCCTACAGGGGGAATATGGCTACACCTTC.

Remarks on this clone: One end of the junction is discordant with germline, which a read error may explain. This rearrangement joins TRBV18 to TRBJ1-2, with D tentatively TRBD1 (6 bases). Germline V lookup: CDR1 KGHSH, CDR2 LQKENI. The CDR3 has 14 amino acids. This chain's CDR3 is CASSPSGVNYGYPF. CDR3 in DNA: TGTGCCAGCTCACCATCAGGGGTCAACTATGGCTACCCCTTC. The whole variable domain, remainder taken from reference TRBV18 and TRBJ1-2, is NAGVMQNPRHLVRRRGQEARLRCSPMKGHSHVYWYRQLPEEGLKFMVYLQKENIIDESGMPKERFSAEFPKEGPSILRIQQVVRGDSAAYFCASSPSGVNYGYPFGSGTRLTVV.

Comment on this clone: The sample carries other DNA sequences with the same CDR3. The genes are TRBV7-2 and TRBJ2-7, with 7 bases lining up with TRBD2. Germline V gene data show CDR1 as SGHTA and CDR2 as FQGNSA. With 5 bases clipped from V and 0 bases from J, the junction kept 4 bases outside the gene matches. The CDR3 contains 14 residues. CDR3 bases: TGTGCCAGCAGCCCCGGGACTAACTCCTACGAGCAGTACTTC. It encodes CASSPGTNSYEQYF. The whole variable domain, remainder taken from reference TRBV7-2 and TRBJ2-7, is GAGVSQSPSNKVTEKGKDVELRCDPISGHTALYWYRQSLGQGLEFLIYFQGNSAPDKSGLPSDRFSAERTGGSVSTLTIQRTQQEDSAVYLCASSPGTNSYEQYFGPGTRLTVT.

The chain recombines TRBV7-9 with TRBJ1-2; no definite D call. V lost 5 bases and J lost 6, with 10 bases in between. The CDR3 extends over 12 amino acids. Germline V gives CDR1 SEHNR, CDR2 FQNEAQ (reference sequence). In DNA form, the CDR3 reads TGTGCCAGCAGCCTTTCAACGGATGGCTACACCTTC. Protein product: CASSLSTDGYTF.

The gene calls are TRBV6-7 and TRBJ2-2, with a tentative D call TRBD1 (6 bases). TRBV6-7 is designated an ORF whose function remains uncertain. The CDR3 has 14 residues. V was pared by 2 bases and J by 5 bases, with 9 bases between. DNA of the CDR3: TGTGCCAGCAGTTACGGACAGCTTACCGGGGAGCTGTTTTTT. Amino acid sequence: CASSYGQLTGELFF.

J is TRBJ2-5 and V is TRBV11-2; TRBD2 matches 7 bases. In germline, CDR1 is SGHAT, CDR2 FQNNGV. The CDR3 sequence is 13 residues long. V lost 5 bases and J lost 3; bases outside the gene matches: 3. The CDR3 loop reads CASSRGGEETQYF. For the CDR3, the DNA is TGTGCCAGCAGCCGGGGAGGGGAAGAGACCCAGTACTTC. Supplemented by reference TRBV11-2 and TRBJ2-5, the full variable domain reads EAGVAQSPRYKIIEKRQSVAFWCNPISGHATLYWYQQILGQGPKLLIQFQNNGVVDDSQLPKDRFSAERLKGVDSTLKIQPAKLEDSAVYLCASSRGGEETQYFGPGTRLLVL.

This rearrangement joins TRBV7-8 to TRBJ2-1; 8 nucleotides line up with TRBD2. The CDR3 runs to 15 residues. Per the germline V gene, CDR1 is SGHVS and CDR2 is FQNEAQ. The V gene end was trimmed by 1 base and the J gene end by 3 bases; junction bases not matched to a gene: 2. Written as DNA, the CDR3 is TGTGCCAGCAGCTTAGTGGCGGGAGGCTACAATGAGCAGTTCTTC. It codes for CASSLVAGGYNEQFF.

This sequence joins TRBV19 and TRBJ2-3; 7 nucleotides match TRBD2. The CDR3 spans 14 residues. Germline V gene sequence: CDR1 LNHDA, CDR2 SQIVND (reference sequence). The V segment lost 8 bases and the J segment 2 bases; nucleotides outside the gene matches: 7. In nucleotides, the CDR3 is TGTGCCAGTTGCGGGAGCCTCCTCACAGATACGCAGTATTTT. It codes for CASCGSLLTDTQYF.

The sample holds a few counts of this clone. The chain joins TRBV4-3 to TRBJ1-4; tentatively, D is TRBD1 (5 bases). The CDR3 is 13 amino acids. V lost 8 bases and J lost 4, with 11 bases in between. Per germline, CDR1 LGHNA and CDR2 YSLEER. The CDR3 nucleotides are TGCGCCAGCGGACACGGAGATAATGAAAAACTGTTTTTT. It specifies CASGHGDNEKLFF.

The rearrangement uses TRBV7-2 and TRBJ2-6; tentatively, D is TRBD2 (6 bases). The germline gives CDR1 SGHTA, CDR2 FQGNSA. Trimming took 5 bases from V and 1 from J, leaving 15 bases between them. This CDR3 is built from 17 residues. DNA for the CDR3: TGTGCCAGCAGCCCCGCCGGGACTCCGTCTGGGGCCAACGTCCTGACTTTC. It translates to CASSPAGTPSGANVLTF.

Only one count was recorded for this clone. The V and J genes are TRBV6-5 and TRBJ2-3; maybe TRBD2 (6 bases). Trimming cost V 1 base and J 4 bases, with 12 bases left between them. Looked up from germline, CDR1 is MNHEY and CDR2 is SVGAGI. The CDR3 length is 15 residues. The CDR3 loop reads CASSYWRASSDTQYF. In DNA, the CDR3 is TGTGCCAGCAGTTACTGGAGGGCCAGCTCAGATACGCAGTATTTT.

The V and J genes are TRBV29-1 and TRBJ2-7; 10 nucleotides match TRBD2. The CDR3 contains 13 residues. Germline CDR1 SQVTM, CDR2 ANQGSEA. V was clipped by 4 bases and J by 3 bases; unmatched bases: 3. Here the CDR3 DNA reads TGCAGCGTTGGGACTAGCGGATTCTACGAGCAGTACTTC. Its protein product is CSVGTSGFYEQYF.

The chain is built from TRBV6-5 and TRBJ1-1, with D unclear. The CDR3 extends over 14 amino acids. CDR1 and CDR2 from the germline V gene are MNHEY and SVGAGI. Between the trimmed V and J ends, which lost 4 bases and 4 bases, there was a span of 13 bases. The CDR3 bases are TGTGCCAGCAGTTTTAGGTGGGAGTCCACTGAAGCTTTCTTT. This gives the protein CASSFRWESTEAFF.

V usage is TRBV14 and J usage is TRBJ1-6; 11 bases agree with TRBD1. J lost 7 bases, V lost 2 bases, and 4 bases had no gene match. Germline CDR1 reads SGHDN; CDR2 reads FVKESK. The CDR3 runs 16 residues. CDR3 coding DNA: TGTGCCAGCAGCCAAAGGACAGGGGGCCGAAATTCACCCCTCCACTTT. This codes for CASSQRTGGRNSPLHF. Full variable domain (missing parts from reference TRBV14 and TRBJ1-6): EAGVTQFPSHSVIEKGQTVTLRCDPISGHDNLYWYRRVMGKEIKFLLHFVKESKQDESGMPNNRFLAERTGGTYSTLKVQPAELEDSGVYFCASSQRTGGRNSPLHFGNGTRLTVT.

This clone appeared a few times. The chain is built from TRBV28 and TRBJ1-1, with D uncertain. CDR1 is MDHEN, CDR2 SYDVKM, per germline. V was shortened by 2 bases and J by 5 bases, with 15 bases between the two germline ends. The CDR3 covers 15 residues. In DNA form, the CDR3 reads TGTGCCAGCAGTTTAACGGGGATCTCGGTTACTGAAGCTTTCTTT. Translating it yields CASSLTGISVTEAFF.